A single TCR beta chain is shown here with its context. The target antigen is unknown. These data come from a study of cytomegalovirus exposure and HLA in healthy donors. Study outcomes and limitations: Among TCR sequences, most were rare, though some public TCRs appeared in many donors.

Between the trimmed V and J ends, which lost 4 bases and 8 bases, there was a span of 8 bases. From germline, CDR1 is MDHEN and CDR2 SYDVKM. The length of the CDR3 is 11 residues. Here immunoSEQ multiplex PCR was the method, and the copy in TCRdb shows in-frame clones only, minus some. The sample holds around 150,000 clones, approximately 89% seen once. The TCR comes from a man between 18 and 29 years old in good health and CMV-seropositive. Sequenced material: PBMCs. The chain combines TRBV28 with TRBJ1-2; D is unresolved. The CDR3 loop reads CASSSLSGYTF. CDR3 in DNA: TGTGCCAGCAGTTCCCTCTCGGGCTACACCTTC.